These 24 T cell receptor beta chains came from one sample sequenced in a study of blood T cell repertoires in COVID-19. Here immunoSEQ multiplex PCR was the method, and the copy in TCRdb shows in-frame clones only, minus some. Of some 140,000 clones in the sample, around three quarters are singletons; the top ten hold roughly 3.6%. The material sequenced was peripheral blood. These receptors were obtained from a man aged 55 to 70 with acute or convalescent COVID-19.

V is TRBV28 and J is TRBJ1-5, with D possibly being TRBD1 (5 bases). V lost 6 bases and J lost 3, with 21 bases in between. The CDR3 is 17 amino acids. Germline values: CDR1 MDHEN, CDR2 SYDVKM. This CDR3 is CASSPPYRGRDNQPQHF. CDR3 nucleotides: TGTGCCAGCAGCCCCCCATACCGGGGGAGGGACAATCAGCCCCAGCATTTT.

This chain uses TRBV28 with TRBJ1-1; 10 bases match TRBD1. V shed 6 bases and J 1 base; nucleotides not matched to a gene: 8. The CDR3 runs 16 residues. Germline V gene lookup returns CDR1 MDHEN and CDR2 SYDVKM. CDR3: CASRPDRGPGNTEAFF. The CDR3 DNA sequence: TGTGCCAGCAGACCAGACAGGGGGCCCGGGAACACTGAAGCTTTCTTT. Full variable domain (remainder filled in from reference TRBV28 and TRBJ1-1): DVKVTQSSRYLVKRTGEKVFLECVQDMDHENMFWYRQDPGLGLRLIYFSYDVKMKEKGDIPEGYSVSREKKERFSLILESASTNQTSMYLCASRPDRGPGNTEAFFGQGTRLTVV.

This chain joins TRBV3-1 (or the pseudogene TRBV3-2) and TRBJ2-1, with 9 bases matching TRBD2. Germline CDR1 reads LGHDT; CDR2 reads YNNKEL (reference sequence). The CDR3 is 15 residues long. V trimming: 0 bases; J trimming: 4 bases; junction bases outside the gene matches: 1. CDR3 protein: CASSQDSGSYNEQFF. CDR3 sequence (DNA): TGTGCCAGCAGCCAAGATAGCGGGAGTTACAATGAGCAGTTCTTC.

This clone was seen a handful of times. V is TRBV29-1 and J is TRBJ2-2, with 10 bases that match TRBD1. Germline-derived CDR1 and CDR2 are SQVTM and ANQGSEA. V shed 7 bases and J 7 bases; nucleotides not matched to a gene: 6. This CDR3 is 13 amino acids long. CDR3 sequence: CSAGTGEDGELFF. CDR3 in DNA: TGCAGCGCCGGGACAGGGGAGGACGGGGAGCTGTTTTTT.

This chain joins TRBV11-2 and TRBJ2-1; 9 bases are a match to TRBD2. J gave up 2 bases and V 6 bases, and 8 bases lay outside the gene matches. The CDR3 loop spans 16 amino acids. In germline, CDR1 is SGHAT, CDR2 FQNNGV. CDR3 region: CASSPSGLAPYNEQFF. CDR3 DNA: TGTGCCAGCAGTCCCTCGGGACTAGCCCCCTACAATGAGCAGTTCTTC.

The rearrangement uses TRBV9 and TRBJ2-1; perhaps TRBD2 as D (6 bases). Trimming pared 2 bases from V and 4 bases from J, leaving 16 bases between. This CDR3 has 16 residues. Germline loops: CDR1 SGDLS, CDR2 YYNGEE. The CDR3 nucleotides read TGTGCCAGCAGCGTGACCGGGACTCCTATTTACAATGAGCAGTTCTTC. It codes for CASSVTGTPIYNEQFF.

The chain has TRBV4-2 and TRBJ2-1; 13 bases map to TRBD2. The germline CDR1 and CDR2 sequences are LGHNA and YNFKEQ. This CDR3 has 15 amino acids. The V segment lost 1 base and the J segment 9 bases; nucleotides outside the gene matches: 3. CDR3 coding DNA: TGTGCCAGCAGCCAAGGGACTAGCGGGAGTGGTGAGCAGTTCTTC. Its translation: CASSQGTSGSGEQFF.

The chain uses TRBV6-5 and TRBJ2-7; TRBD1 matches at 9 bases. CDR1 is MNHEY and CDR2 is SVGAGI in the germline V gene. V dropped 8 bases and J dropped 3; count of bases not matched to a gene: 8. This CDR3 is 14 amino acids long. DNA for the CDR3: TGTGCCAGCCCCGCTGGGACAGGGAACTACGAGCAGTACTTC. Residues: CASPAGTGNYEQYF.

This sequence joins TRBV19 and TRBJ1-2; D perhaps matches TRBD1 (5 bases). Germline V gives CDR1 LNHDA, CDR2 SQIVND (reference sequence). The V and J ends lost 6 bases and 6 bases respectively, with 11 bases between them. CDR3 length equals 12 residues. The CDR3 protein is CASRDTRDGYTF. The CDR3 DNA follows: TGTGCCAGTAGAGACACCAGGGATGGCTACACCTTC.

This clone was found once. J is TRBJ2-1 and V is TRBV6-5, with TRBD1 matching 7 bases. The J segment lost 2 bases and the V segment lost 7 bases, leaving 8 bases of the junction unmatched. This CDR3 is built from 15 residues. Germline-derived CDR1 and CDR2 are MNHEY and SVGAGI. As DNA, the CDR3 is TGTGCCAGCAAAATTACAGGGGCCACCTACAATGAGCAGTTCTTC. Encoded protein: CASKITGATYNEQFF.

The chain has TRBV6-1 and TRBJ2-7; D is possibly TRBD2 (6 bases). V was cut by 1 base and J by 1 base, with 20 bases left in between. The CDR3 is 18 residues long. Germline CDR1 and CDR2: MNHNS and SASEGT. The CDR3 region is CASSEGEMRRALSYEQYF. The DNA for the CDR3 is TGTGCCAGCAGTGAAGGTGAAATGCGGAGGGCCCTTTCCTACGAGCAGTACTTC.

The V gene is TRBV29-1, the J gene TRBJ1-6, with 7 nucleotides matching TRBD1. Trimming removed 6 bases from V and 6 bases from J; junction bases left unmatched: 5. The CDR3 extends over 13 amino acids. Germline V gene sequence: CDR1 SQVTM, CDR2 ANQGSEA. The CDR3 spells CSVSTGANSPLHF. The DNA for the CDR3 is TGCAGCGTATCTACAGGGGCTAATTCACCCCTCCACTTT. Full variable domain (rest looked up from reference TRBV29-1 and TRBJ1-6): SAVISQKPSRDICQRGTSLTIQCQVDSQVTMMFWYRQQPGQSLTLIATANQGSEATYESGFVIDKFPISRPNLTFSTLTVSNMSPEDSSIYLCSVSTGANSPLHFGNGTRLTVT.

This clone was seen a few times. The gene calls are TRBV5-5 and TRBJ2-1, with unresolved D. This CDR3 contains 16 residues. V lost 0 bases to trimming and J lost 0 bases, with 10 bases between them. Germline loops: CDR1 SGHKS, CDR2 YYEKEE (reference sequence). The CDR3 region is CASSLAPVSSYNEQFF. Here the CDR3 DNA reads TGTGCCAGCAGCTTGGCTCCGGTAAGCTCCTACAATGAGCAGTTCTTC.

This clone showed up just once. The genes are TRBV10-2 and TRBJ1-1, with 7 bases identical to TRBD1. CDR3 length: 14 amino acids. V shed 6 bases and J 4 bases; nucleotides not matched to a gene: 8. From germline, CDR1 is WSHSY and CDR2 SAAADI. As DNA, the CDR3 is TGCGCCAGCAGATTCGACAGGGAGAGCACTGAAGCTTTCTTT. This encodes CASRFDRESTEAFF.

V is TRBV5-1 and J is TRBJ2-1, with TRBD2 matching 7 bases. This CDR3 contains 15 residues. Germline loops: CDR1 SGHRS, CDR2 YFSETQ. V shed 3 bases, J shed 6 bases, and the junction held 9 bases outside the gene matches. The CDR3 spells CASSSSGVGPNEQFF. CDR3 in DNA: TGCGCCAGCAGCTCTAGCGGTGTCGGGCCCAATGAGCAGTTCTTC. Supplemented by reference TRBV5-1 and TRBJ2-1, the full variable domain reads KAGVTQTPRYLIKTRGQQVTLSCSPISGHRSVSWYQQTPGQGLQFLFEYFSETQRNKGNFPGRFSGRQFSNSRSEMNVSTLELGDSALYLCASSSSGVGPNEQFFGPGTRLTVL.

This rearrangement joins TRBV3-1 (or the pseudogene TRBV3-2) to TRBJ2-2, with TRBD2 matching over 7 bases. This CDR3 has 15 residues. J lost 5 bases, V lost 3 bases, and 6 bases had no gene match. CDR1 is LGHDT and CDR2 is YNNKEL in the germline V gene (reference sequence). CDR3 region: CASSHRQGGTGELFF. The CDR3 DNA follows: TGTGCCAGCAGCCACAGGCAGGGAGGGACCGGGGAGCTGTTTTTT.

The rearrangement joins TRBV7-2 to TRBJ2-1; possible D gene TRBD2, 5 bases. The length of the CDR3 is 13 residues. Trimming took off 0 bases at V and 6 bases at J, with 6 bases between the two ends. CDR1 SGHTA and CDR2 FQGNSA come from the germline V gene. The CDR3 nucleotides are TGTGCCAGCAGCTTAGCGGGAGTCAATGAGCAGTTCTTC. It is translated as CASSLAGVNEQFF.

The chain couples TRBV7-3 to TRBJ2-7; 7 positions agree with TRBD2. V dropped 5 bases and J dropped 2; count of bases not matched to a gene: 6. The CDR3 loop spans 14 amino acids. Germline CDR1 and CDR2: SGHTA and FQGTGA. The CDR3 reads CASSTGGPPYEQYF. CDR3 DNA: TGTGCCAGCAGCACGGGGGGACCCCCCTACGAGCAGTACTTC.

This clone was counted a single time. DNA of the CDR3: TGTGCCAGCAGCGTCCAACCCGGGACAGGGCTCCTCTCTGGAAACACCATATATTTT. This encodes CASSVQPGTGLLSGNTIYF. The V gene is TRBV9, the J gene TRBJ1-3; 9 bases align to TRBD1. The V and J ends lost 2 bases and 0 bases, in that order; junction bases with no gene match: 12. In germline, CDR1 is SGDLS, CDR2 YYNGEE. The length of the CDR3 is 19 residues.

With respect to this clone: The sample carries other DNA sequences with the same CDR3. The rearrangement uses TRBV12-3 or TRBV12-4 and TRBJ1-2; a weak D match, TRBD1 (5 bases). CDR3 length: 13 residues. Trimming stripped 2 bases from V and 4 bases from J, with 8 bases between. CDR3 bases: TGTGCCAGCAGTTTAAGGGGTGGCTATGGCTACACCTTC. Translated: CASSLRGGYGYTF.

V is TRBV27 and J is TRBJ1-2; a possible D gene is TRBD1 (6 bases). V lost 6 bases and J lost 2, with 16 bases in between. The germline gives CDR1 MNHEY, CDR2 SMNVEV (reference sequence). The length of the CDR3 is 15 residues. The CDR3 spells CASSLDRMRNYGYTF. The CDR3 coding sequence is TGTGCCAGCAGCTTGGACAGAATGAGGAACTATGGCTACACCTTC.

This chain links TRBV6-5 with TRBJ2-6; D call uncertain. The CDR3 extends over 13 amino acids. V dropped 8 bases and J dropped 3 bases, with 8 bases sitting between them. Germline V lookup: CDR1 MNHEY, CDR2 SVGAGI. CDR3 DNA: TGTGCCAGCGAGGTCCGTGGGGCCAACGTCCTGACTTTC. Amino acid sequence: CASEVRGANVLTF.

J is TRBJ2-5 and V is TRBV19; TRBD2 agrees at 8 bases. Looked up from germline, CDR1 is LNHDA and CDR2 is SQIVND (reference sequence). This CDR3 is built from 15 residues. J lost 4 bases, V lost 1 base, and 5 bases had no gene match. CDR3 sequence reads: CASSIGDSGTETQYF. For the CDR3, the DNA is TGTGCCAGTAGTATAGGGGATAGCGGGACAGAGACCCAGTACTTC.

The rearrangement uses TRBV4-3 and TRBJ2-1; 9 nucleotides line up with TRBD1. CDR1 and CDR2 from the germline V gene are LGHNA and YSLEER. This CDR3 region has 15 residues. With V trimmed by 3 bases and J by 12 bases, 12 bases remained unmatched. CDR3 loop: CASSQRPGQGLRQFF. The CDR3 DNA reads as TGCGCCAGCAGCCAGCGTCCGGGACAGGGATTACGGCAGTTCTTC.